Following are 23 T cell receptor beta chains from one sample sequenced in a study of vaccination and CD4 T cells after COVID-19. Each CDR3 protein is one row after TCRdb ran MiXCR on the PCR reads. The table includes fewer than 20,000 distinct CDR3 sequences, approximately 71% detected once. Sample: CD4+ T cells from blood, taken after SARS-CoV-2 vaccination. The receptors derive from a human donor who had recovered from COVID-19.

This clonotype has more than one count but fewer than ten. The rearrangement joins TRBV30 to TRBJ1-6; unclear D gene. CDR1 is GTSNPN and CDR2 is SVGIG in the germline V gene (reference sequence). The CDR3 extends over 15 amino acids. Trimming removed 2 bases from V and 7 bases from J, with 15 bases in between. CDR3 sequence: CAWSLWQAGNSPLHF. The CDR3 DNA is TGTGCCTGGAGTCTTTGGCAGGCGGGGAATTCACCCCTCCACTTT.

The chain uses TRBV19 and TRBJ2-3, with D perhaps being TRBD1 or TRBD2 (6 bases each). This CDR3 is 15 amino acids long. V was clipped by 6 bases and J by 2 bases, with 15 bases between them. CDR1 is LNHDA, CDR2 SQIVND, per germline (reference sequence). In DNA form, the CDR3 reads TGTGCCAGTAGAAAAAACTGGGGGGCCACAGATACGCAGTATTTT. Amino acid sequence: CASRKNWGATDTQYF.

Of note for this clonotype: Given the absence of the conserved phenylalanine or tryptophan at the CDR3 end, a read error is likely. The V and J genes are TRBV6-2 or TRBV6-3 and TRBJ2-5; D ambiguous. The CDR3 sequence is 14 residues long. Germline V CDR1 and CDR2: MNHEY, SVGEGT. V was cut by 0 bases and J by 6 bases, with 11 bases left in between. In DNA, the CDR3 is TGTGCCAGCAGTTACTCGACACTTGGGCAGACCCAGTACTTA. Translated, it gives CASSYSTLGQTQYL.

The chain is built from TRBV4-3 and TRBJ2-5; 11 nucleotides align to TRBD2. The germline CDR1 and CDR2 sequences are LGHNA and YSLEER. The CDR3 spans 14 residues. Trimming took 5 bases from V and 5 from J; bases not matched to a gene: 4. The DNA for the CDR3 is TGCGCCAGCAGCTTACTAGCGGGAGATGAGACCCAGTACTTC. Translated: CASSLLAGDETQYF.

This clonotype was picked up one time. J is TRBJ2-1 and V is TRBV10-2; D is unclear. The CDR3 runs to 15 residues. Germline CDR1 WSHSY, CDR2 SAAADI. V dropped 2 bases and J dropped 5 bases, with 13 bases sitting between them. CDR3: CASSESSRPNNEQFF. CDR3 in DNA: TGCGCCAGCAGTGAGAGTTCGAGACCCAACAATGAGCAGTTCTTC.

The rearrangement joins TRBV5-1 to TRBJ1-6; D possibly corresponds to TRBD1 (6 bases). Trimming took 0 bases from V and 8 from J, leaving 12 bases between them. This CDR3 has 15 amino acids. CDR1 and CDR2 from the germline V gene are SGHRS and YFSETQ. CDR3 protein: CASSLVFEGDSPLHF. In DNA, the CDR3 is TGCGCCAGCAGCTTGGTTTTCGAGGGGGATTCACCCCTCCACTTT.

This clonotype appeared a few times. CDR3 nucleotide sequence: TGTGCCAGCAGATGGGCGAACACCGGGGAGCTGTTTTTT. As protein: CASRWANTGELFF. The rearrangement links TRBV7-9 to TRBJ2-2; D ambiguous. The CDR3 length is 13 residues. The germline V gene has CDR1 SEHNR and CDR2 FQNEAQ (reference sequence). Trimming cost V 6 bases and J 0 bases, with 5 bases left between them.

V and J are TRBV7-3 and TRBJ1-1, with TRBD1 as a possible D gene (6 bases). Trimming removed 2 bases at V and 10 bases at J, with 23 bases between. CDR3 length: 16 residues. Germline lookup yields CDR1 SGHTA and CDR2 FQGTGA. DNA of the CDR3: TGTGCCAGCAGCTTAGTGGGTCCAGGGGAAGGGCCGCCAGCTTTCTTT. Its translation: CASSLVGPGEGPPAFF. The entire variable domain, with the rest obtained from reference TRBV7-3 and TRBJ1-1, is as follows: GAGVSQTPSNKVTEKGKYVELRCDPISGHTALYWYRQSLGQGPEFLIYFQGTGAADDSGLPNDRFFAVRPEGSVSTLKIQRTERGDSAVYLCASSLVGPGEGPPAFFGQGTRLTVV.

The chain combines TRBV7-9 with TRBJ1-3; D gene unclear. Looked up from germline, CDR1 is SEHNR and CDR2 is FQNEAQ (reference sequence). V was trimmed by 1 base and J by 2 bases, leaving 3 bases between them. This CDR3 contains 13 residues. This chain's CDR3 is CASSLVAGNTIYF. The CDR3 DNA follows: TGTGCCAGCAGCTTAGTTGCTGGAAACACCATATATTTT.

This clonotype was counted only a few times. The chain carries TRBV15 and TRBJ1-4; D is perhaps TRBD1 (5 bases). CDR1 LNHNV and CDR2 YYDKDF come from the germline V gene (reference sequence). The ends were cut back, 5 bases at V and 8 bases at J, with 21 bases in the middle. The CDR3 totals 16 residues. CDR3 loop: CATSSRIPGGKEKLFF. The CDR3 bases are TGTGCCACCAGCTCCCGGATCCCCGGGGGTAAGGAAAAACTGTTTTTT.

V is TRBV19 and J is TRBJ1-1; 8 bases are shared with TRBD1. Trimming cost V 3 bases and J 5 bases; bases outside gene matches: 11. This CDR3 is 16 amino acids long. Germline CDR1 and CDR2: LNHDA and SQIVND (reference sequence). This CDR3 reads CASSIGMQGARTEAFF. The CDR3 DNA sequence: TGTGCCAGTAGTATCGGGATGCAGGGGGCGCGAACTGAAGCTTTCTTT.

This clonotype was seen a handful of times. The genes are TRBV7-8 and TRBJ2-1, with a weak D call TRBD2 (7 bases). There are 17 residues in the CDR3. V dropped 1 base and J dropped 0 bases, with 13 bases sitting between them. Germline CDR1 and CDR2: SGHVS and FQNEAQ. The CDR3 loop reads CASSLDKGGGSYNEQFF. CDR3 DNA: TGTGCCAGCAGCTTAGACAAGGGAGGGGGCTCCTACAATGAGCAGTTCTTC.

This chain uses TRBV7-6 with TRBJ1-2; D not certain. This CDR3 is 15 amino acids long. Looked up from germline, CDR1 is SGHVS and CDR2 is FNYEAQ. The ends were cut back, 5 bases at V and 0 bases at J, with 13 bases in the middle. The chain's CDR3 is CASSPRLNANYGYTF. The DNA of the CDR3 is TGTGCCAGCAGCCCGCGACTGAACGCTAACTATGGCTACACCTTC.

The J gene is TRBJ2-5, the V gene TRBV6-1; 7 bases are a match to TRBD1. Trimming cost V 5 bases and J 5 bases; bases outside gene matches: 5. This CDR3 comprises 13 residues. Germline values: CDR1 MNHNS, CDR2 SASEGT. As DNA, the CDR3 is TGTGCCAGCAGTCGGGACAGTTTGGAGACCCAGTACTTC. Translating it yields CASSRDSLETQYF.

This chain joins TRBV20-1 and TRBJ2-1; D is undetermined. Germline V lookup: CDR1 DFQATT, CDR2 SNEGSKA (reference sequence). The CDR3 totals 12 residues. Trimming cost V 0 bases and J 9 bases, with 9 bases left between them. CDR3 loop: CSARDPLGEQFF. Written as DNA, the CDR3 is TGCAGTGCTAGAGATCCCTTGGGTGAGCAGTTCTTC.

The rearrangement links TRBV5-4 to TRBJ2-7, with D possibly being TRBD2 (6 bases). Germline V gene data show CDR1 as SGHNT and CDR2 as YYREEE (reference sequence). The CDR3 sequence is 13 residues long. Trimming removed 7 bases from V and 5 bases from J, with 16 bases in between. The CDR3 DNA reads TGTGCCAGCGGAGGGGACTGGCTAAACGAGCAGTACTTC. This codes for CASGGDWLNEQYF. Looking up the rest from reference TRBV5-4 and TRBJ2-7 gives the full variable domain: ETGVTQSPTHLIKTRGQQVTLRCSSQSGHNTVSWYQQALGQGPQFIFQYYREEENGRGNFPPRFSGLQFPNYSSELNVNALELDDSALYLCASGGDWLNEQYFGPGTRLTVT.

The DNA for the CDR3 is TGCAGTGCTAGAGTACAGGGAGGCTATGGCTACACCTTC. Translation gives CSARVQGGYGYTF. This chain connects TRBV20-1 to TRBJ1-2; D may be TRBD1 (6 bases). The CDR3 is made up of 13 amino acids. The V end lost 1 base, the J end lost 4 bases, and 10 bases lay between the germline ends. The germline V gene encodes CDR1 DFQATT and CDR2 SNEGSKA (reference sequence).

This chain joins TRBV11-2 and TRBJ2-1; a possible D gene is TRBD2 (5 bases). The CDR3 runs 15 residues. CDR1 and CDR2 (germline): SGHAT, FQNNGV. Trimming took off 2 bases at V and 8 bases at J, with 16 bases between the two ends. The CDR3 DNA reads TGTGCCAGCAGCTTACCCGCCTCCGCGGGCCATGAGCAGTTCTTC. Protein product: CASSLPASAGHEQFF.

Only one count was recorded for this clonotype. V usage is TRBV5-1 and J usage is TRBJ2-5; D gene unclear. The CDR3 runs 14 residues. Germline CDR1 and CDR2: SGHRS and YFSETQ. V lost 0 bases and J 5 bases, leaving 11 bases between the germline ends. In DNA, the CDR3 is TGCGCCAGCAGCTTGGGAGGTGGGCCGGAGACCCAGTACTTC. This sequence encodes CASSLGGGPETQYF.

This clonotype was found a few times. This chain uses TRBV20-1 with TRBJ2-7, with a tentative D call TRBD1 (5 bases). V lost 3 bases and J 2 bases, leaving 20 bases between the germline ends. The CDR3 has 16 amino acids. The germline V gene has CDR1 DFQATT and CDR2 SNEGSKA (reference sequence). This CDR3 reads CSARDLNLQVTYEQYF. CDR3 bases: TGCAGTGCTAGGGACCTAAATTTACAGGTGACCTACGAGCAGTACTTC.

V gene TRBV7-2 combines with J gene TRBJ2-7, with D possibly called TRBD1 or TRBD2 (5 bases each). The germline V and J ends were trimmed by 4 bases and 6 bases, with 16 bases remaining between them. Looked up from germline, CDR1 is SGHTA and CDR2 is FQGNSA. The CDR3 loop spans 14 amino acids. CDR3 sequence reads: CASSSGLGPLEQYF. The CDR3 DNA reads TGTGCCAGCAGCTCAGGACTGGGACCGCTCGAGCAGTACTTC.

This chain joins TRBV10-3 and TRBJ1-2; 10 bases are a match to TRBD1. Germline CDR1 and CDR2: ENHRY and SYGVKD. This CDR3 comprises 15 residues. V was clipped by 0 bases and J by 6 bases; unmatched bases: 4. The CDR3 region is CAISESTGTGDGYTF. Written as DNA, the CDR3 is TGTGCCATCAGTGAGTCGACCGGGACAGGGGATGGCTACACCTTC.

V is TRBV27 and J is TRBJ2-1; 11 bases align to TRBD2. J gave up 3 bases and V 0 bases, and 1 base lay outside the gene matches. Germline CDR1 MNHEY, CDR2 SMNVEV (reference sequence). The CDR3 is 16 residues long. DNA of the CDR3: TGTGCCAGCAGTTTATCGGGGACTAGCGGCTACAATGAGCAGTTCTTC. Protein: CASSLSGTSGYNEQFF.